These 9 T cell receptor beta chains came from one sample sequenced in a study of T cell responses to AZD1222 COVID-19 vaccine. Sequenced by immunoSEQ multiplex PCR; TCRdb stores in-frame clones only, minus some. Among over 100,000 clones listed, 80% to 90% were seen once. The sample in question was peripheral blood, obtained on day 0 of AZD1222 vaccination. All receptors derive from an adult in good health.

The rearrangement joins TRBV5-8 to TRBJ2-3, with D possibly TRBD2 on 6 matching bases. CDR1 is SGHTS, CDR2 YDEGEE, per germline. The CDR3 has 16 amino acids. V was pared by 5 bases and J by 2 bases, with 18 bases between. This chain's CDR3 is CASSVPTGVLTDTQYF. In DNA, the CDR3 is TGTGCCAGCAGTGTCCCTACGGGAGTTCTCACAGATACGCAGTATTTT.

The rearrangement joins TRBV14 to TRBJ2-7, with 8 bases lining up with TRBD2. The CDR3 is 15 residues long. V shed 1 base, J shed 0 bases, and the junction held 2 bases outside the gene matches. Germline CDR1 and CDR2: SGHDN and FVKESK. CDR3 loop: CASSQALAVSYEQYF. Here the CDR3 DNA reads TGTGCCAGCAGCCAAGCACTAGCGGTCTCCTACGAGCAGTACTTC.

The V and J genes are TRBV29-1 and TRBJ2-7; D possibly corresponds to TRBD1 (6 bases). CDR1 and CDR2 (germline): SQVTM, ANQGSEA. Trimming removed 4 bases at V and 12 bases at J, with 13 bases between. The CDR3 runs to 10 residues. In DNA, the CDR3 is TGCAGCGTTGTAAGGGACAAGCGGTACTTC. Its translation: CSVVRDKRYF.

The chain joins TRBV19 to TRBJ1-4; D unresolved. Germline V CDR1 and CDR2: LNHDA, SQIVND (reference sequence). The ends were cut back, 11 bases at V and 4 bases at J, with 14 bases in the middle. The length of the CDR3 is 13 residues. The chain's CDR3 is CAPKMEGNEKLFF. Written as DNA, the CDR3 is TGTGCCCCCAAGATGGAGGGTAATGAAAAACTGTTTTTT.

The chain recombines TRBV9 with TRBJ2-3; 9 nucleotides match TRBD2. Germline V gene data show CDR1 as SGDLS and CDR2 as YYNGEE. The length of the CDR3 is 18 residues. Germline trimming cut 4 bases from V and 2 bases from J; bases unmatched to any gene: 14. CDR3 loop: CASSMGLGLAGNTDTQYF. The CDR3 nucleotides are TGTGCCAGCAGCATGGGGCTCGGGCTAGCGGGAAACACAGATACGCAGTATTTT.

This clone was observed a single time. V is TRBV28 and J is TRBJ1-2, with 12 bases identical to TRBD1. Trimming at V came to 5 bases and at J to 8 bases, leaving 9 bases not matched to a gene. Germline-derived CDR1 and CDR2 are MDHEN and SYDVKM. The CDR3 spans 15 residues. The CDR3 DNA reads TGTGCCAGCAGTCCACCGGGACAGGGGGCGCTAGGCTACACCTTC. This encodes CASSPPGQGALGYTF.

The rearrangement uses TRBV6-5 and TRBJ1-1, with D perhaps matching TRBD1 (5 bases). Germline assignment: CDR1 MNHEY and CDR2 SVGAGI. V dropped 6 bases and J dropped 5 bases, with 19 bases sitting between them. This CDR3 region has 15 residues. The CDR3 here is CASRLEGSKTTEAFF. CDR3 in DNA: TGTGCCAGCAGGTTGGAGGGGTCCAAGACGACTGAAGCTTTCTTT.

This chain connects TRBV5-1 to TRBJ2-7, with a possible D match to TRBD2 (6 bases). This CDR3 has 14 amino acids. V lost 0 bases and J lost 0, with 7 bases in between. CDR1 and CDR2 (germline): SGHRS, YFSETQ. The CDR3 protein is CASSLDGSSYEQYF. The CDR3 DNA is TGCGCCAGCAGCTTGGACGGGAGCTCCTACGAGCAGTACTTC. Full variable domain (rest looked up from reference TRBV5-1 and TRBJ2-7): KAGVTQTPRYLIKTRGQQVTLSCSPISGHRSVSWYQQTPGQGLQFLFEYFSETQRNKGNFPGRFSGRQFSNSRSEMNVSTLELGDSALYLCASSLDGSSYEQYFGPGTRLTVT.

The chain employs TRBV10-3 and TRBJ2-3, with D possibly TRBD1 on 6 matching bases. CDR1 and CDR2 from the germline V gene are ENHRY and SYGVKD. CDR3 length equals 15 residues. Trimming took 6 bases from V and 3 from J, leaving 16 bases between them. CDR3 sequence (DNA): TGTGCCATCAGCCCGCACGAGGGGGTGACAGATACGCAGTATTTT. It yields the protein CAISPHEGVTDTQYF.